The clone carrying this T cell receptor beta chain was counted a few times. This specimen comes from a study of radiotherapy plus CTLA-4 blockade in lung cancer. Generated by immunoSEQ multiplex PCR, the TCRdb table keeps only in-frame clones and is missing some. The sample carries about 100,000 clones, roughly 80% recorded once. This TCR was sampled from a human donor with non-small cell lung cancer who had stable disease on radiotherapy plus ipilimumab. The material was peripheral blood, obtained from a patient treated with radiotherapy plus ipilimumab.

CDR3 nucleotides: TGTGCCTCGGACAAGGGTATCTACGAGCAGTACTTC. This sequence encodes CASDKGIYEQYF. This sequence joins TRBV30 and TRBJ2-7, with a tentative D call TRBD1 (5 bases). This CDR3 contains 12 residues. Germline V lookup: CDR1 GTSNPN, CDR2 SVGIG (reference sequence). V was shortened by 7 bases and J by 3 bases, with 13 bases between the two germline ends. The full variable domain, completed using reference TRBV30 and TRBJ2-7, is SQTIHQWPATLVQPVGSPLSLECTVEGTSNPNLYWYRQAAGRGLQLLFYSVGIGQISSEVPQNLSASRPQDRQFILSSKKLLLSDSGFYLCASDKGIYEQYFGPGTRLTVT.